Shown below are 8 T cell receptor beta chains from a single sample sequenced in a study of blood T cell repertoires in COVID-19. TCRdb's table, derived via immunoSEQ multiplex PCR, lists solely in-frame clones and lacks some. The profile shows under 350,000 clones, roughly 86% of them singletons. Sequencing was carried out using peripheral blood. The receptors originated from a man aged 18 to 29 with active or convalescent COVID-19.

This clone was seen ten or more times. V usage is TRBV29-1 and J usage is TRBJ1-4; perhaps TRBD1 as D (5 bases). The ends were cut back, 4 bases at V and 8 bases at J, with 14 bases in the middle. The CDR3 consists of 13 residues. Per the germline V gene, CDR1 is SQVTM and CDR2 is ANQGSEA. The CDR3 loop is CSVGPGKGEKLFF. CDR3 in DNA: TGCAGCGTTGGTCCAGGGAAAGGAGAAAAACTGTTTTTT.

V gene TRBV9 combines with J gene TRBJ2-3; 13 bases are shared with TRBD2. V lost 4 bases to trimming and J lost 8 bases; unmatched junction nucleotides: 4. CDR3 length: 14 amino acids. CDR1 is SGDLS, CDR2 YYNGEE, per germline. In DNA form, the CDR3 reads TGTGCCAGCAGCACTAGCGGGGGGGCGGGTACGCAGTATTTT. Its protein is CASSTSGGAGTQYF.

The chain recombines TRBV29-1 with TRBJ1-1; 8 nucleotides align to TRBD1. This CDR3 is built from 12 residues. The germline gives CDR1 SQVTM, CDR2 ANQGSEA. V was clipped by 7 bases and J by 4 bases; unmatched bases: 5. The CDR3 protein is CSAGGQVTEAFF. The CDR3, as DNA: TGCAGCGCCGGGGGACAGGTCACTGAAGCTTTCTTT.

The rearrangement joins TRBV10-1 to TRBJ1-2; a possible D gene is TRBD1 (5 bases). The CDR3 loop spans 13 amino acids. Germline CDR1 and CDR2: WNHNN and SYGVQD (reference sequence). V lost 7 bases, J lost 4 bases, and 13 bases lay in between. The CDR3 DNA sequence: TGCGCCAGCACCGGGGGTAGTTCCTATGGCTACACCTTC. This translates into CASTGGSSYGYTF.

The gene calls are TRBV5-6 and TRBJ2-1, with D tentatively TRBD2 (5 bases). V dropped 2 bases and J dropped 5 bases, with 20 bases sitting between them. The germline CDR1 and CDR2 sequences are SGHDT and YYEEEE. The CDR3 extends over 17 amino acids. DNA for the CDR3: TGTGCCAGCAGCTTTATTCAAGGAATAGCGCGACACAATGAGCAGTTCTTC. Translating it yields CASSFIQGIARHNEQFF.

The V gene is TRBV27, the J gene TRBJ1-2; perhaps TRBD1 as D (6 bases). Trimming shortened V by 7 bases and J by 7 bases, and 19 bases separated the two germline ends. The germline gives CDR1 MNHEY, CDR2 SMNVEV (reference sequence). This CDR3 contains 14 residues. The CDR3 DNA sequence: TGTGCCAGCAATGCGGGGGGCTTATTGGGTGGCTACACCTTC. Translating it yields CASNAGGLLGGYTF.

The chain combines TRBV9 with TRBJ2-2, with TRBD1 identical over 7 bases. CDR1 is SGDLS, CDR2 YYNGEE, per germline. V was clipped by 2 bases and J by 3 bases; unmatched bases: 7. The CDR3 is made up of 16 amino acids. The CDR3 protein is CASSVGLGQDTGELFF. The CDR3 region has the DNA TGTGCCAGCAGCGTCGGACTCGGACAGGACACCGGGGAGCTGTTTTTT.

The chain couples TRBV3-1 (or the pseudogene TRBV3-2) to TRBJ1-1; TRBD1 might be the D (6 bases). Germline assignment: CDR1 LGHDT and CDR2 YNNKEL (reference sequence). V was trimmed by 0 bases and J by 2 bases, leaving 10 bases between them. The CDR3 is 15 amino acids. CDR3 region: CASSQDRTVNTEAFF. CDR3 nucleotides: TGTGCCAGCAGCCAAGATAGGACAGTTAACACTGAAGCTTTCTTT.